Listed here are 11 T cell receptor beta chains from one sample, sequenced in a study of blood T cell repertoires in COVID-19. Method: immunoSEQ multiplex PCR; TCRdb's copy keeps in-frame clones and lacks some. This table holds under 200,000 clones, approximately 91% found once. Specimen: peripheral blood. These receptors all come from a man aged 50 to 59 with acute or convalescent COVID-19.

The gene calls are TRBV4-3 and TRBJ2-1; tentatively, D is TRBD2 (5 bases). Looked up from germline, CDR1 is LGHNA and CDR2 is YSLEER. Trimming pared 1 base from V and 5 bases from J, leaving 9 bases between. CDR3 size: 14 residues. In nucleotides, the CDR3 is TGCGCCAGCAGCCAAGTATTCGGGGACAATGAGCAGTTCTTC. As protein: CASSQVFGDNEQFF.

The chain uses TRBV28 and TRBJ2-5; 7 bases match TRBD2. This CDR3 spans 13 amino acids. The germline V gene has CDR1 MDHEN and CDR2 SYDVKM. With V trimmed by 6 bases and J by 5 bases, 6 bases remained unmatched. CDR3 region: CASRPGGGETQYF. DNA of the CDR3: TGTGCCAGCAGACCGGGGGGTGGTGAGACCCAGTACTTC.

The CDR3 loop is CASSQDADRGGGYTF. As DNA, the CDR3 is TGTGCCAGCAGCCAAGATGCGGACAGGGGAGGTGGCTACACCTTC. The rearrangement joins TRBV3-1 (or the pseudogene TRBV3-2) to TRBJ1-2; 9 nucleotides align to TRBD1. With 0 bases clipped from V and 7 bases from J, the junction kept 6 bases outside the gene matches. The V gene's germline CDR1 is LGHDT and CDR2 YNNKEL (reference sequence). The CDR3 totals 15 residues.

The V and J genes are TRBV12-3 or TRBV12-4 and TRBJ1-2; D gene uncertain. The CDR3 covers 12 residues. V was shortened by 6 bases and J by 4 bases, with 9 bases between the two germline ends. The CDR3 loop reads CASSALSYGYTF. Here the CDR3 DNA reads TGTGCCAGCAGCGCGCTTAGCTATGGCTACACCTTC.

The V and J genes are TRBV7-3 and TRBJ2-1, with a possible D match to TRBD2 (6 bases). From germline, CDR1 is SGHTA and CDR2 FQGTGA. V shed 4 bases and J shed 9 bases, with 10 bases lying between them. The CDR3 is 12 residues long. The DNA for the CDR3 is TGTGCCAGCAGCTCCGGGCGGGGTGAGCAGTTCTTC. Translating gives CASSSGRGEQFF.

The chain employs TRBV30 and TRBJ1-4; D unresolved. The CDR3 extends over 13 amino acids. Per the germline V gene, CDR1 is GTSNPN and CDR2 is SVGIG (reference sequence). Trimming stripped 2 bases from V and 7 bases from J, with 11 bases between. The CDR3 reads CAWSPSLPEKLFF. The CDR3 bases are TGTGCCTGGAGTCCTTCGCTACCTGAAAAACTGTTTTTT.

The chain has TRBV27 and TRBJ2-5; 14 bases match TRBD2. The CDR3 covers 18 residues. The V gene end was trimmed by 5 bases and the J gene end by 0 bases; junction bases not matched to a gene: 8. The V gene's germline CDR1 is MNHEY and CDR2 SMNVEV (reference sequence). This chain's CDR3 is CASSLRTSGRYNQETQYF. The CDR3 region has the DNA TGTGCCAGCAGTCTTCGGACTAGCGGGAGGTACAACCAAGAGACCCAGTACTTC.

The chain joins TRBV7-6 to TRBJ2-3; the match to TRBD2 covers 11 bases. Unmatched junction bases numbered 13, after V lost 0 bases and J lost 5 bases. The CDR3 sequence is 19 residues long. Germline CDR1 and CDR2: SGHVS and FNYEAQ. CDR3 region: CASSLAQLGLADTRDTQYF. DNA of the CDR3: TGTGCCAGCAGCTTAGCGCAATTGGGACTAGCGGATACTCGAGATACGCAGTATTTT.

CDR3 in DNA: TGTGCCAGCAGAACGAGCTCTGGAAACACCATATATTTT. It specifies CASRTSSGNTIYF. V gene TRBV6-6 combines with J gene TRBJ1-3, with no clear D. The CDR3 loop spans 13 amino acids. Trimming left V 6 bases short and J 0 bases short, with 6 bases between. Germline V gene sequence: CDR1 MNHNY, CDR2 SVGAGI (reference sequence).

The gene calls are TRBV7-3 and TRBJ2-1; D might be TRBD1 (6 bases). The V gene's germline CDR1 is SGHTA and CDR2 FQGTGA. V was clipped by 4 bases and J by 0 bases, with 13 bases between them. CDR3 length equals 16 residues. The CDR3 spells CASSSGQRSSYNEQFF. The CDR3 DNA is TGTGCCAGCAGCTCCGGACAGAGGAGCTCCTACAATGAGCAGTTCTTC.

The CDR3 spells CASSSGQGNQPQHF. The DNA of the CDR3 is TGTGCCAGCTCTTCGGGACAGGGTAATCAGCCCCAGCATTTT. J is TRBJ1-5 and V is TRBV19, with 9 bases lining up with TRBD1. J lost 4 bases, V lost 9 bases, and 7 bases had no gene match. The CDR3 spans 14 residues. Germline CDR1 is LNHDA and CDR2 is SQIVND (reference sequence).